Listed below are T cell receptor beta chains from one sample, sequenced in a study of shared T cell receptors in the human thymus. The data were produced by immunoSEQ multiplex PCR, yet TCRdb's version contains in-frame clones alone and is incomplete. This table holds roughly 710,000 clones, 80% to 90% found once. The same data also contributed to another study, on human thymus T cells.

The sequencing sample was made of thymocytes. These receptors were collected from a girl less than two years old with a congenital heart defect. The CDR3 runs from the conserved cysteine through the conserved F or W. D genes are given only for firm matches.

>TRBV5-1|-|TRBJ2-1
CASSRSAGSLYNEQFF
>TRBV4-3|-|TRBJ1-1
CASSQEVLRGNTEAFF
>TRBV28|-|TRBJ2-7
CASSGVSSYEQYF
>TRBV5-4|-|TRBJ2-5
CASSLGGRVPWETQYF
>TRBV5-1|TRBD1|TRBJ1-2
CASSPPTGGDYGYTF
>TRBV19|-|TRBJ1-6
CASSSDRISPLHF
>TRBV6-1|-|TRBJ2-1
CASKTRDKGRPEQFF
>TRBV19|-|TRBJ2-7
CASRIMRDSHEQYF
>TRBV9|-|TRBJ2-1
CASSVDGADNEQFF
>TRBV5-4|TRBD2|TRBJ2-5
CASTPRRGGQETQYF
>TRBV10-3|-|TRBJ2-1
CAIRTPVNFSYNEQFF
>TRBV19|-|TRBJ1-2
CASSPYQGKDGYTF
>TRBV5-1|-|TRBJ2-6
CASSLKGTGPSGANVLTF
>TRBV29-1|TRBD2|TRBJ2-5
CSVEPGLAGQETQYF
>TRBV6-1|TRBD1|TRBJ1-1
CASSNRTGKGTEAFF
>TRBV10-3|-|TRBJ2-2
CAISATSKGNTGELFF
>TRBV6-5|TRBD1|TRBJ1-4
CALNRGTNEKLFF
>TRBV5-1|TRBD1|TRBJ1-6
CASSLEGWGQGVSPLHF
>TRBV6-1|-|TRBJ1-2
CASSEQVGPYGYTF
>TRBV28|-|TRBJ2-7
CASSLRGGGTGYEQYF
>TRBV18|-|TRBJ1-6
CASSRWGESYNSPLHF
>TRBV6-6|-|TRBJ2-1
CASSYEEREPATEQFF
>TRBV2|-|TRBJ2-3
CASSSNVASPTDTQYF
>TRBV7-9|TRBD1|TRBJ2-5
CASSPTGGADQETQYF
>TRBV7-2|-|TRBJ2-6
CASSLVPSGAGANVLTF
>TRBV11-2|TRBD1|TRBJ1-2
CASSLAQGGSNYGYTF
>TRBV4-3|-|TRBJ2-3
CASSQDEGLWDTQYF
>TRBV15|-|TRBJ2-5
CATSRVIETQYF
>TRBV6-6|-|TRBJ2-1
CATSGRGYNNEQFF
>TRBV7-2|-|TRBJ1-4
CASSFRAPGNEKLFF
>TRBV5-1|-|TRBJ2-7
CASSSGIKYEQYF
>TRBV15|-|TRBJ2-5
CATSSLQRNVAVQETQYF
>TRBV28|TRBD2|TRBJ2-5
CASSLNGTSCETQYF
>TRBV6-1|TRBD1|TRBJ2-1
CASSQTGYEQFF
>TRBV7-3|TRBD1|TRBJ1-1
CASSSQDRGVNTEAFF
>TRBV5-1|TRBD1|TRBJ1-1
CASSRTGTMNTEAFF
>TRBV27|TRBD1|TRBJ2-2
CASTVQGQKFTGELFF
>TRBV4-3|TRBD1|TRBJ1-2
CASSQEGYYRGRGGMGYTF
>TRBV4-3|-|TRBJ1-1
CASSQRPSKAFF
>TRBV19|TRBD2|TRBJ2-7
CAGTVRTGLAGGTTSTYEQYF
>TRBV7-2|TRBD2|TRBJ2-2
CASSLARERGGLTGELFF
>TRBV6-1|TRBD1|TRBJ2-7
CASSTPGQGIYEQYF
>TRBV12-5|-|TRBJ1-5
CASGTPSGDGNQPQHF